The present TCR beta chain was sequenced within a study of CD8 T cells in ankylosing spondylitis. Study-level results: Relatively rare in peripheral blood, disease-linked clones were also CD8+.

Germline V gene data show CDR1 as DFQATT and CDR2 as SNEGSKA (reference sequence). There are 13 residues in the CDR3. J gave up 6 bases and V 6 bases, and 6 bases lay outside the gene matches. TCRdb re-called the 5' RACE reads with MiXCR, one entry per CDR3 protein. The sample shows under 200,000 distinct CDR3 sequences, under 15% of them seen only once. At least ten counts were recorded for this clonotype. Its target is unknown. Material: blood, either unsorted or a sorted T cell fraction (not recorded which). V is TRBV20-1 and J is TRBJ2-1; TRBD1 aligns across 9 bases. The TCR was taken from a female donor with ankylosing spondylitis or in good health (not recorded which). The CDR3 DNA reads TGCAGTGCCCAGCCGGGACAGGGCAATGAGCAGTTCTTC. It is translated as CSAQPGQGNEQFF.